Each of the 18 T cell receptor beta chains below was sequenced from the same sample in a study of immune heterogeneity within non-small cell lung tumors. CDR3 of TCR beta was amplified by multiplex PCR that used 32 V and 13 J primers. TCRdb analysed the multiplex PCR reads with MiXCR anew, one entry per CDR3 protein. The table includes approximately 7,200 distinct CDR3 sequences, 22% detected once. As template, the study used bulk tumor genomic DNA at roughly 600 ng per sample. Several biopsies per primary tumor, spaced far apart, were taken during surgery. Patients went through curative surgery, and their non-small cell lung cancer was untreated and newly diagnosed. Material for sequencing was lung tumor tissue. These receptors were collected from a man aged 60 to 75 with non-small cell lung cancer.

The sample holds many counts of this clonotype. The rearrangement links TRBV11-2 to TRBJ2-1; TRBD2 agrees at 7 bases. The CDR3 is made up of 15 amino acids. Looked up from germline, CDR1 is SGHAT and CDR2 is FQNNGV. The J segment lost 3 bases and the V segment lost 6 bases, leaving 8 bases of the junction unmatched. CDR3 region: CASSRAGEYYNEQFF. CDR3 bases: TGTGCCAGCAGTCGCGCGGGAGAATACTACAATGAGCAGTTCTTC.

Of note for this clonotype: A much larger clone differs by one base, so this may be a read error. This sequence joins TRBV25-1 and TRBJ2-2; no firm D call. The germline V gene encodes CDR1 MGHDK and CDR2 SYGVNS. The CDR3 runs 15 residues. The CDR3 sequence: CAGSGVGRSTGELFF. CDR3 in DNA: TGTGCCGGCAGTGGTGTGGGTCGTAGCACCGGGGAGCTGTTTTTT.

By sample fraction, this clonotype is medium-sized. The chain links TRBV20-1 to TRBJ2-1; the match to TRBD1 covers 7 bases. This CDR3 has 15 residues. CDR1 and CDR2 (germline): DFQATT, SNEGSKA (reference sequence). The J segment lost 4 bases and the V segment lost 0 bases, leaving 6 bases of the junction unmatched. Here the CDR3 reads CSARDLGQRYNEQFF. DNA of the CDR3: TGCAGTGCTAGAGATTTGGGACAGAGGTACAATGAGCAGTTCTTC.

This clonotype is a singleton in its sample. One end of the junction does not line up with germline, which may come from a read error. The gene calls are TRBV27 and TRBJ2-7; the D is unclear. The CDR3 contains 15 residues. Germline V gene lookup returns CDR1 MNHEY and CDR2 SMNVEV (reference sequence). The DNA of the CDR3 is TGTGCAAGCAGTTCCACGCTCCCACCACGCTACGAGCAGTACTTC. Translating gives CASSSTLPPRYEQYF.

This clonotype was recorded many times. The chain links TRBV3-1 to TRBJ1-5; D ambiguous. The CDR3 runs 13 residues. The germline V and J ends were trimmed by 2 bases and 7 bases, with 9 bases remaining between them. Germline V gene lookup returns CDR1 LGHDT and CDR2 YNNKEL (reference sequence). The CDR3 DNA is TGTGCCAGCAGCCAAAAGGGAGGGCAGCCCCAGCATTTT. Translation: CASSQKGGQPQHF.

At least ten counts were recorded for this clonotype. This chain connects TRBV9 to TRBJ2-3, with D possibly TRBD1 on 6 matching bases. Germline V CDR1 and CDR2: SGDLS, YYNGEE. CDR3 size: 18 residues. Trimming removed 0 bases at V and 4 bases at J, with 21 bases between. In DNA, the CDR3 is TGTGCCAGCAGCGTAGAGGACAGTTTGAGGCTAGCAGCAGATACGCAGTATTTT. This sequence encodes CASSVEDSLRLAADTQYF.

This clonotype was seen repeatedly, ten times or more. This chain joins TRBV3-1 and TRBJ2-1; D is unclear. V lost 4 bases, J lost 2 bases, and 18 bases lay in between. Germline CDR1 and CDR2: LGHDT and YNNKEL (reference sequence). The CDR3 totals 17 residues. CDR3 amino acids: CASSLFKDSVTYNEQFF. CDR3 nucleotides: TGTGCCAGCAGCCTTTTCAAGGATTCGGTAACCTACAATGAGCAGTTCTTC.

In its sample, this clonotype was seen many times. The chain uses TRBV12-3 or TRBV12-4 and TRBJ2-5; D is possibly TRBD1 (5 bases). This CDR3 is built from 16 residues. Trimming removed 5 bases from V and 5 bases from J, with 21 bases in between. The CDR3 loop reads CASSARVVVRAETQYF. CDR3 coding DNA: TGTGCCAGCAGTGCCAGGGTTGTAGTCCGTGCGGAGACCCAGTACTTC.

This clonotype is deemed medium-sized (0.01 to 0.1%). The chain recombines TRBV27 with TRBJ2-1; 11 positions agree with TRBD2. The trim removed 6 bases at V and 3 bases at J, leaving 4 bases unmatched. This CDR3 is 15 amino acids long. In germline, CDR1 is MNHEY, CDR2 SMNVEV (reference sequence). CDR3 sequence reads: CASSPGLAGYNEQFF. The CDR3 bases are TGTGCCAGCAGCCCCGGACTAGCGGGCTACAATGAGCAGTTCTTC.

Regarding this clonotype: A clone one base away is much larger, so this may be a read error. CDR3 bases: TGTGCCATCAGTGAGCAGGTCGGGACCCAGTACTTC. This codes for CAISEQVGTQYF. The gene calls are TRBV6-1 and TRBJ2-5; no reliable D call. The germline CDR1 and CDR2 sequences are MNHNS and SASEGT. The CDR3 has 12 residues.

With regard to this clonotype: A read error may explain this, as a much larger clone is one base away. The rearrangement links TRBV19 to TRBJ1-1; TRBD1 agrees at 7 bases. The CDR3 has 15 residues. Germline CDR1 reads LNHDA; CDR2 reads SQIVND (reference sequence). Unmatched junction bases numbered 11, after V lost 5 bases and J lost 5 bases. CDR3 residues: CASSPPTGIVTEAFF. In DNA, the CDR3 is TGTGCCAGTAGTCCGCCGACAGGGATAGTTACTGAAGCTTTCTTT.

By sample share, this clonotype is medium-sized. The chain joins TRBV20-1 to TRBJ2-3, with TRBD2 identical over 12 bases. The CDR3 runs to 18 residues. The V gene's germline CDR1 is DFQATT and CDR2 SNEGSKA (reference sequence). Losses at the gene ends were 6 bases for V and 4 bases for J; bases not matched to a gene: 17. CDR3 sequence reads: CSATFALAGGHHPDTQYF. DNA of the CDR3: TGCAGTGCCACCTTCGCACTAGCGGGAGGTCACCACCCAGATACGCAGTATTTT.

This clonotype was detected many times. The chain joins TRBV15 to TRBJ1-4, with D perhaps TRBD1 (5 bases). The V gene lost 1 base and the J gene lost 7 bases, with 16 bases spanning the gap. The CDR3 is 16 amino acids. From germline, CDR1 is LNHNV and CDR2 YYDKDF (reference sequence). CDR3 bases: TGTGCCACCAGCAGAGTCGGGGGGGGGATCGGTGAAAAACTGTTTTTT. Translating it yields CATSRVGGGIGEKLFF.

On this clonotype: Given a much more abundant clone one base away, this may be a read error. The gene calls are TRBV28 and TRBJ1-1; 7 bases match TRBD1. This CDR3 has 17 residues. Germline lookup yields CDR1 MDHEN and CDR2 SYDVKM. The CDR3, as DNA: TGTGCCAGCAGTTTATTAGGGACAGTTGCCATGAACACTAAAGCTTTCTTT. It is translated as CASSLLGTVAMNTKAFF. Variable domain in full (rest from reference TRBV28 and TRBJ1-1): DVKVTQSSRYLVKRTGEKVFLECVQDMDHENMFWYRQDPGLGLRLIYFSYDVKMKEKGDIPEGYSVSREKKERFSLILESASTNQTSMYLCASSLLGTVAMNTKAFFGQGTRLTVV.

This clonotype was seen ten or more times. The chain combines TRBV20-1 with TRBJ1-3; no clear D. V lost 5 bases and J 4 bases, leaving 15 bases between the germline ends. CDR3 length: 14 residues. Germline loops: CDR1 DFQATT, CDR2 SNEGSKA (reference sequence). CDR3 nucleotide sequence: TGCAGTGCTCAGGAAGGGTTCGGCGGAAACACCATATATTTT. Amino acid sequence: CSAQEGFGGNTIYF.

The table lists this clonotype with many counts. This chain links TRBV19 with TRBJ2-5, with unresolved D. The germline CDR1 and CDR2 sequences are LNHDA and SQIVND (reference sequence). The V and J ends lost 9 bases and 5 bases respectively, with 19 bases between them. This CDR3 has 14 amino acids. DNA for the CDR3: TGTGCCAGAAAAATCCGGGCCTCAAGGGAGACCCAGTACTTC. Protein product: CARKIRASRETQYF.

This clonotype qualifies as medium-sized (0.01 to 0.1%). This chain connects TRBV20-1 to TRBJ2-7, with 16 nucleotides matching TRBD2. V trimming: 4 bases; J trimming: 5 bases; junction bases outside the gene matches: 14. This CDR3 contains 18 residues. Germline V gene lookup returns CDR1 DFQATT and CDR2 SNEGSKA (reference sequence). This CDR3 is CSATGPLGLAGGFHEQYF. In nucleotides, the CDR3 is TGCAGTGCTACCGGACCTCTGGGACTAGCGGGAGGGTTCCACGAGCAGTACTTC.

This clonotype ranks as medium-sized. The CDR3 DNA is TGCGCCAGCAGTGATCTAACGGGGAGAAGCACAGATACGCAGTATTTT. Its protein product is CASSDLTGRSTDTQYF. The J gene is TRBJ2-3, the V gene TRBV10-1; a possible D gene is TRBD2 (5 bases). CDR1 WNHNN and CDR2 SYGVQD come from the germline V gene (reference sequence). The CDR3 runs to 16 residues. The V end was cut by 3 bases, the J end by 0 bases, with 13 bases between.